This entry lists 15 T cell receptor beta chains sequenced from one sample in a study of cytomegalovirus exposure and HLA in healthy donors. PCR was performed using 60 Vbeta and 13 Jbeta primers. Assay: immunoSEQ multiplex PCR; the TCRdb copy retains only in-frame clones and omits some. Among some 140,000 clones, approximately 74% were seen once, and the ten largest hold around 1.9%. Sequenced sample: PBMCs. The receptor set was obtained from a man aged 25 to 45 in good health and CMV-seronegative.

The chain uses TRBV4-2 and TRBJ1-2; D uncertain. The germline gives CDR1 LGHNA, CDR2 YNFKEQ. The ends were cut back, 0 bases at V and 0 bases at J, with 5 bases in the middle. CDR3 length: 14 amino acids. The chain's CDR3 is CASSQDQANYGYTF. CDR3 DNA sequence: TGTGCCAGCAGCCAAGATCAGGCTAACTATGGCTACACCTTC.

The CDR3 region is CASSPMLGGDTQYF. In DNA form, the CDR3 reads TGTGCCAGCTCACCAATGCTTGGAGGAGATACGCAGTATTTT. The chain has TRBV18 and TRBJ2-3, with D maybe TRBD2 (5 bases). Trimming left V 2 bases short and J 5 bases short, with 11 bases between. The CDR3 runs 14 residues. CDR1 is KGHSH, CDR2 LQKENI, per germline.

This chain links TRBV7-6 with TRBJ2-5, with D possibly matching TRBD1 (5 bases). Trimming removed 5 bases from V and 5 bases from J, with 12 bases in between. Germline CDR1 SGHVS, CDR2 FNYEAQ. The CDR3 spans 13 residues. The CDR3 DNA reads TGTGCCAGCAGCCACAGGCTCGGGGAGACCCAGTACTTC. Protein product: CASSHRLGETQYF.

J is TRBJ1-4 and V is TRBV29-1, with D possibly TRBD1 on 5 matching bases. The germline V gene encodes CDR1 SQVTM and CDR2 ANQGSEA. Trimming left V 5 bases short and J 6 bases short, with 10 bases between. This CDR3 has 12 amino acids. The CDR3 nucleotides are TGCAGCGTTACTGGGGCGGATGAAAAACTGTTTTTT. Its protein product is CSVTGADEKLFF.

The CDR3 DNA follows: TGTGCCAGCAGTTTACTCAGGAATAATCAGCCCCAGCATTTT. Amino acids: CASSLLRNNQPQHF. This chain links TRBV28 with TRBJ1-5; unclear D gene. The CDR3 consists of 14 residues. From germline, CDR1 is MDHEN and CDR2 SYDVKM. The V and J ends lost 2 bases and 4 bases respectively, with 9 bases between them.

The J gene is TRBJ2-5, the V gene TRBV7-6, with 9 bases identical to TRBD2. The DNA end favors TRBJ2-7, so the J call may be wrong. The CDR3 has 15 residues. Looked up from germline, CDR1 is SGHVS and CDR2 is FNYEAQ. CDR3 bases: TGTGCCAGCAGCTTAGAGAGCGGGGGGAACTACGAGCAGTACTTC. Protein product: CASSLESGGNYEQYF.

The chain is built from TRBV5-4 and TRBJ1-2; 8 nucleotides agree with TRBD1. J was trimmed by 3 bases and V by 5 bases; bases with no gene match: 3. CDR3 size: 13 residues. The germline CDR1 and CDR2 sequences are SGHNT and YYREEE (reference sequence). In DNA, the CDR3 is TGTGCCAGCAGTCCGACAGGGGACTATGGCTACACCTTC. It codes for CASSPTGDYGYTF.

The rearrangement links TRBV5-5 to TRBJ1-2; 9 bases are a match to TRBD1. J was trimmed by 8 bases and V by 4 bases; bases with no gene match: 3. This CDR3 contains 12 residues. CDR1 and CDR2 (germline): SGHKS, YYEKEE (reference sequence). In DNA, the CDR3 is TGTGCCAGCAGCGGGACAGGGAAGGGCTACACCTTC. Translation gives CASSGTGKGYTF.

V and J are TRBV11-2 and TRBJ2-7; D might be TRBD1 (6 bases). Germline V gene lookup returns CDR1 SGHAT and CDR2 FQNNGV. Deletions cut 1 base from V and 4 bases from J, with 8 bases between. This CDR3 is built from 13 residues. The CDR3 loop reads CASSLGDKYEQYF. The CDR3 DNA sequence: TGTGCCAGCAGCTTAGGGGACAAGTACGAGCAGTACTTC.

In its sample, this clone was seen once. The V gene is TRBV9, the J gene TRBJ2-3; D unclear. The ends were cut back, 1 base at V and 3 bases at J, with 6 bases in the middle. Germline V gives CDR1 SGDLS, CDR2 YYNGEE. The CDR3 is 13 amino acids. The CDR3 coding sequence is TGTGCCAGCAGCGTAATTTCGACAGATACGCAGTATTTT. It codes for CASSVISTDTQYF.

This clone was recorded a few times. The V and J genes are TRBV14 and TRBJ2-1, with D maybe TRBD1 (7 bases). The CDR3 length is 16 residues. Germline assignment: CDR1 SGHDN and CDR2 FVKESK. Trimming cost V 1 base and J 3 bases, with 13 bases left between them. CDR3 region: CASSQAAGQRYNEQFF. The CDR3 DNA reads TGTGCCAGCAGCCAAGCGGCGGGACAGCGCTACAATGAGCAGTTCTTC.

This chain uses TRBV7-2 with TRBJ2-5; D might be TRBD2 (6 bases). Between the trimmed V and J ends, which lost 7 bases and 3 bases, there was a span of 21 bases. CDR3 length equals 16 residues. Germline CDR1 SGHTA, CDR2 FQGNSA. This CDR3 is CASTFGSAGTKETQYF. In nucleotides, the CDR3 is TGTGCCAGCACCTTTGGGTCGGCGGGGACCAAAGAGACCCAGTACTTC.

The genes are TRBV18 and TRBJ2-7; D gene unclear. From germline, CDR1 is KGHSH and CDR2 LQKENI. The CDR3 covers 13 residues. V was clipped by 3 bases and J by 2 bases, with 8 bases between them. DNA for the CDR3: TGTGCCAGCTCACCCCCCGGAGCCTACGAGCAGTACTTC. Its translation: CASSPPGAYEQYF.

The rearrangement links TRBV5-6 to TRBJ2-3, with D hard to call. The CDR3 is 12 residues long. V lost 2 bases and J lost 3, with 4 bases in between. In germline, CDR1 is SGHDT, CDR2 YYEEEE. The CDR3 region is CASSFGTDTQYF. The CDR3 region has the DNA TGTGCCAGCAGCTTCGGGACAGATACGCAGTATTTT.

The chain is built from TRBV6-5 and TRBJ2-1; D may be TRBD2 (6 bases). V was pared by 10 bases and J by 1 base, with 17 bases between. This CDR3 has 15 amino acids. CDR1 and CDR2 from the germline V gene are MNHEY and SVGAGI. CDR3 DNA: TGTGCCACGGGGGACGGGACGGTGTCCTACAATGAGCAGTTCTTC. Encoded protein: CATGDGTVSYNEQFF.